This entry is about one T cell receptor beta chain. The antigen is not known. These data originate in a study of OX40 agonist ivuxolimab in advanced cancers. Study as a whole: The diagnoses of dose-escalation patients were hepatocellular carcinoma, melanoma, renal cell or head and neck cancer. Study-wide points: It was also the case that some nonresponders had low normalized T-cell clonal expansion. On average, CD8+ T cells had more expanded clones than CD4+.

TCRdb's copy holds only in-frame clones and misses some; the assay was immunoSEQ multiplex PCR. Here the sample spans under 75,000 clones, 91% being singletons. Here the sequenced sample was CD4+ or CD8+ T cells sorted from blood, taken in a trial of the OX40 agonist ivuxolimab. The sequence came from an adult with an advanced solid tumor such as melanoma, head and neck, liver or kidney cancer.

As DNA, the CDR3 is TGTGCCAGCAGTGACCCAGCGACTAGCGGGAGTATATACGAGCAGTACTTC. This translates into CASSDPATSGSIYEQYF. V gene TRBV2 combines with J gene TRBJ2-7, with 12 nucleotides matching TRBD2. Unmatched junction bases numbered 10, after V lost 3 bases and J lost 4 bases. The CDR3 sequence is 17 residues long. Germline V lookup: CDR1 SNHLY, CDR2 FYNNEI.